The rows below give T cell receptor beta chains drawn from one sample of a study of cytomegalovirus exposure and HLA in healthy donors. The data were produced by immunoSEQ multiplex PCR, yet TCRdb's version contains in-frame clones alone and is incomplete. The sample has about 120,000 clones; more than 70% are singletons. Input material: PBMCs. These receptors all come from a woman between 25 and 40 years old in good health and CMV-seronegative. The CDR3 runs from the conserved cysteine through the conserved F or W. D genes are given only for firm matches. Expanded clones get a size class; other rows say once, few or many, or leave the size out.

>TRBJ2-5|few|TRBD2|TRBV7-2
CASSLGLAGPQETQYF
TGTGCCAGCAGCTTAGGGCTAGCGGGGCCACAAGAGACCCAGTACTTC
>TRBJ2-5|NA|TRBD2|TRBV10-3
CAISPTSGGQETQYF
TGTGCCATCAGTCCGACTAGCGGGGGGCAAGAGACCCAGTACTTC
>TRBJ1-1|NA|TRBD1|TRBV5-1
CASSSRTGGGRNTEAFF
TGCGCCAGCAGCTCCCGGACAGGGGGCGGGAGGAACACTGAAGCTTTCTTT
>TRBJ2-3|NA|TRBD1|TRBV11-3
CASSSRQGSDTQYF
TGTGCCAGCAGCAGCCGACAGGGCTCAGATACGCAGTATTTT
>TRBJ2-3|NA|NA|TRBV10-3
CAISEQGMNTQYF
TGTGCCATCAGTGAGCAGGGGATGAATACGCAGTATTTT
>TRBJ1-6|NA|TRBD1|TRBV23-1
CASSQSDRASANSPLHF
TGCGCCAGCAGTCAGTCGGACAGGGCATCCGCAAATTCACCCCTCCACTTT
>TRBJ2-2|NA|TRBD1|TRBV19
CASRLTGGSGELFF
TGTGCCAGTAGGCTGACAGGGGGCTCCGGGGAGCTGTTTTTT
>TRBJ1-5|NA|NA|TRBV7-6
CASSSLGGRNQPQHF
TGTGCCAGCAGCTCCCTGGGAGGGAGGAATCAGCCCCAGCATTTT
>TRBJ2-7|NA|TRBD1|TRBV29-1
CSVETPGQNYEQYF
TGCAGCGTTGAAACTCCGGGACAGAATTACGAGCAGTACTTC
>TRBJ2-5|NA|NA|TRBV11-3
CASSLGSKGGLETQYF
TGTGCCAGCAGCTTAGGATCTAAGGGGGGGCTTGAGACCCAGTACTTC
>TRBJ2-7|NA|TRBD1|TRBV5-1
CASSTGTATYEQYF
TGCGCCAGCAGCACCGGGACAGCCACCTACGAGCAGTACTTC
>TRBJ1-3|NA|NA|TRBV4-1
CASSLPGQSSGNTIYF
TGCGCCAGCAGCTTACCAGGGCAGAGCTCTGGAAACACCATATATTTT
>TRBJ1-2|NA|NA|TRBV7-6
CASSPSEGGYGYTF
TGTGCCAGCAGCCCAAGCGAGGGTGGGTATGGCTACACCTTC
>TRBJ2-5|few|TRBD2|TRBV9
CASSTTSGGAYETQYF
TGTGCCAGCAGCACCACTAGCGGGGGGGCCTATGAGACCCAGTACTTC
>TRBJ1-1|NA|NA|TRBV5-1
CASSFWQNTEAFF
TGCGCCAGCAGCTTCTGGCAGAACACTGAAGCTTTCTTT
>TRBJ2-1|NA|NA|TRBV5-4
CASSPRDTTYNEQFF
TGTGCCAGCAGCCCCCGGGACACCACCTACAATGAGCAGTTCTTC
>TRBJ2-1|once|TRBD2|TRBV5-6
CASSLIFSSAGGNNEQFF
TGTGCCAGCAGCTTGATATTTTCGTCCGCGGGGGGGAACAATGAGCAGTTCTTC
>TRBJ1-3|NA|NA|TRBV7-9
CASTSTGSPEDTIYF
TGTGCCAGCACCTCAACAGGGTCTCCAGAGGACACCATATATTTT
>TRBJ1-2|NA|NA|TRBV30
CAWTGTSYGYTF
TGTGCCTGGACCGGGACAAGCTATGGCTACACCTTC
>TRBJ2-7|NA|NA|TRBV19
CASRQRDTAYEQYF
TGTGCCAGTAGGCAGAGGGACACAGCCTACGAGCAGTACTTC
>TRBJ1-2|NA|TRBD1|TRBV6-5
CASRILPGQGAGYTF
TGTGCCAGCAGGATTCTTCCGGGACAGGGGGCTGGCTACACCTTC
>TRBJ2-7|NA|NA|TRBV2
CASSEAETRREQYF
TGTGCCAGCAGTGAAGCTGAGACGAGGCGCGAGCAGTACTTC